The source of this T cell receptor beta chain is a study of CD8 T cells in ankylosing spondylitis. By quantitative 5'-RACE with molecular barcodes, the TCR beta libraries were made. TCRdb reprocessed the 5' RACE reads via MiXCR and lists one record per CDR3 protein. The sample includes 390,000 or so distinct CDR3 sequences, approximately 20% of them seen just once. The germline CDR1 and CDR2 sequences are DFQATT and SNEGSKA (reference sequence). Trimming cost V 3 bases and J 2 bases, with 11 bases left between them. The CDR3 is 14 residues long. The study's findings and limits: Disease-associated clones were reportedly significantly overrepresented in matched ankylosing spondylitis synovial fluid. Disease-linked clones were found to be CD8+ and relatively rare in peripheral blood. What seemed typical of ankylosing spondylitis blood was a TCR beta motif built from about 8 highly homologous variants. Previously reported in reactive arthritis synovial fluid and blood were some of the motif variants.

In regard to this clonotype: Its specificity is unknown.

The chain has TRBV20-1 and TRBJ1-3; no clear D. Sequencing was performed on blood, either unsorted or a sorted T cell fraction (not recorded which). The sequence came from a male donor with ankylosing spondylitis. CDR3 sequence reads: CSASVDRTGNTIYF. The CDR3 bases are TGCAGTGCTAGTGTGGATCGGACTGGAAACACCATATATTTT.